This T cell receptor beta chain was recovered during a study of vaccination effects on CD4 cells after COVID-19. Study at large: Two-dose vaccination with either BNT162b2 or mRNA-1273 was given to the participants.

Sequencing followed a ViraFEST assay step that expanded antigen-specific CD4+ T cells with viral peptide pools. Subsequent to about 10 days of culture, CD4+ T cells were isolated. In the vaccine recipients, nucleocapsid antibodies were negative and there was no prior SARS-CoV-2 infection. PBMC were cultured at a few million per well with roughly 10 IU/ml IL-2 and 9 to 10 ug/ml peptides. Researchers swapped half the medium for IL-2 medium on both days 3 and 7. CDR3 length: 16 amino acids. From germline, CDR1 is SGHRS and CDR2 YFSETQ. V was pared by 0 bases and J by 1 base, with 5 bases of the junction left unmatched. Here immunoSEQ multiplex PCR was the method, and the copy in TCRdb shows in-frame clones only, minus some. The sample contains 73,000 or so clones, around 79% of which appear only once. Points from the study as a whole: Sampling in the study covered few convalescent patients and included no early post-infection timepoints.

With regard to this clone: Its matching antigen is unknown.

The gene calls are TRBV5-1 and TRBJ2-5; 8 nucleotides line up with TRBD2. This specimen consisted of CD4+ T cells from PBMCs cultured with SARS-CoV-2 spike peptides, obtained before COVID-19 vaccination. This TCR was sampled from a human donor who received a COVID-19 vaccine. Here the CDR3 reads CASSLAGGGPQETQYF. CDR3 nucleotide sequence: TGCGCCAGCAGCTTGGCCGGGGGGGGGCCCCAAGAGACCCAGTACTTC. Using reference TRBV5-1 and TRBJ2-5 for the parts outside the CDR3, the full variable domain is KAGVTQTPRYLIKTRGQQVTLSCSPISGHRSVSWYQQTPGQGLQFLFEYFSETQRNKGNFPGRFSGRQFSNSRSEMNVSTLELGDSALYLCASSLAGGGPQETQYFGPGTRLLVL.